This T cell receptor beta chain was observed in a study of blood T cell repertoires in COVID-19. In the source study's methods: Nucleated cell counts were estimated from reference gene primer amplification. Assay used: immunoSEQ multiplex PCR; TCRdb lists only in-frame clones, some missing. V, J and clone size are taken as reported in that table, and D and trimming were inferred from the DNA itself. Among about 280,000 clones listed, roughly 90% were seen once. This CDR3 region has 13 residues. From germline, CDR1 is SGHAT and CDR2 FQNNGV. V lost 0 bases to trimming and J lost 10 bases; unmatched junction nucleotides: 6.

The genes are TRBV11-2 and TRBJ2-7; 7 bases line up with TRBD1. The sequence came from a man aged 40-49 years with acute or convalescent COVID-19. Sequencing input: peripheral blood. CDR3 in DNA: TGTGCCAGCAGCTTAGATTGGGGACAGAGTCAGTACTTC. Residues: CASSLDWGQSQYF.